The rows below give T cell receptor beta chains drawn from one sample of a study of T cell changes during pregnancy in multiple sclerosis. TCRdb's copy holds only in-frame clones and misses some; the assay was immunoSEQ multiplex PCR. Here the sample spans approximately 46,000 clones, around 90% being singletons. The specimen was peripheral blood, collected after pregnancy. These receptors were taken from a female donor in good health, enrolled as a control in a pregnancy study. Each CDR3 is given without its conserved first and last residue.

v_call	cdr3_length	j_call	cdr3_aa
TRBV27	12	TRBJ2-1	ASTKRGGGNEQF
TRBV18	14	TRBJ1-3	ASSPPGQFSGNTIY
TRBV7-3	13	TRBJ2-2	ASSSSGSWAGELF
TRBV4-3	14	TRBJ2-7	ASSQETGTGAGEQY
TRBV4-1	13	TRBJ2-7	ASSQGDRDYDEQY
TRBV30	16	TRBJ2-2	AWSRSPGLAGETGELF
TRBV11-1	12	TRBJ2-5	ASSFNSLGETQY
TRBV29-1	14	TRBJ2-3	SVDSFRDRGTDTQY
TRBV9	13	TRBJ1-4	ASSPHRRVNEKLF
TRBV19	16	TRBJ2-1	ASSVSGTSGITYNEQF
TRBV6-5	11	TRBJ2-5	ASKPGREETQY
TRBV5-5	10	TRBJ2-7	ASTFPSYEQY
TRBV4-2	14	TRBJ2-5	ASSPNVAGGGETQY
TRBV19	12	TRBJ1-1	ASSTQTGTEEAF
TRBV6-5	12	TRBJ2-2	ASSPSRPTGELF
TRBV6-1	11	TRBJ2-1	ASGDSSYNEQF
TRBV7-9	13	TRBJ2-5	ASSLSAGGLETQY
TRBV7-9	10	TRBJ2-5	ASSLVSQTQY
TRBV6-6	10	TRBJ2-1	ASQTSGGEQF
TRBV2	14	TRBJ1-5	ASREGWAAGSQPQH
TRBV11-2	13	TRBJ1-1	ASSLAPGQGTEAF
TRBV5-1	11	TRBJ2-5	ASSPGQKETQY